These 27 T cell receptor beta chains came from one sample sequenced in a study of blood T cell repertoires in COVID-19. Here immunoSEQ multiplex PCR was the method, and the copy in TCRdb shows in-frame clones only, minus some. The table records just over 250,000 clones, about 88% of them present only once. Source material: peripheral blood. The source is a man between 60 and 75 years old who had recovered from COVID-19.

The genes are TRBV19 and TRBJ1-2; D perhaps matches TRBD1 (5 bases). Trimming took 1 base from V and 3 from J, leaving 12 bases between them. This CDR3 spans 15 amino acids. Germline-derived CDR1 and CDR2 are LNHDA and SQIVND (reference sequence). CDR3 sequence reads: CASSIAPQGDYGYTF. The CDR3 DNA reads TGTGCCAGTAGTATAGCACCCCAGGGTGACTATGGCTACACCTTC.

The chain links TRBV4-1 to TRBJ2-1; 9 bases agree with TRBD2. The V segment lost 5 bases and the J segment 9 bases; nucleotides outside the gene matches: 2. This CDR3 is built from 12 residues. Germline lookup yields CDR1 MGHRA and CDR2 YSYEKL. The CDR3 here is CASSFSGGEQFF. CDR3 nucleotide sequence: TGCGCCAGCAGCTTTAGCGGGGGTGAGCAGTTCTTC.

The rearrangement joins TRBV7-6 to TRBJ2-3, with TRBD1 as a possible D gene (5 bases). Deletions cut 5 bases from V and 6 bases from J, with 18 bases between. The CDR3 has 15 residues. Germline-derived CDR1 and CDR2 are SGHVS and FNYEAQ. The CDR3 here is CASSIWTNSEDTQYF. As DNA, the CDR3 is TGTGCCAGCAGCATCTGGACAAATTCGGAGGATACGCAGTATTTT.

V is TRBV7-8 and J is TRBJ1-5, with 8 bases fitting TRBD1. Germline loops: CDR1 SGHVS, CDR2 FQNEAQ. V lost 5 bases, J lost 6 bases, and 9 bases stayed unmatched. The CDR3 spans 15 residues. The CDR3 loop reads CASSPNRGDSQPQHF. DNA for the CDR3: TGTGCCAGCAGCCCCAACAGGGGGGATTCTCAGCCCCAGCATTTT.

The rearrangement uses TRBV18 and TRBJ2-5, with TRBD2 identical over 11 bases. This CDR3 has 17 residues. Germline V gene lookup returns CDR1 KGHSH and CDR2 LQKENI. The V segment lost 6 bases and the J segment 4 bases; nucleotides outside the gene matches: 13. CDR3 sequence reads: CASSSAGLAGGGETQYF. The CDR3 coding sequence is TGTGCCAGCTCTTCAGCCGGGCTAGCGGGGGGCGGAGAGACCCAGTACTTC.

The chain combines TRBV5-1 with TRBJ2-5, with 7 bases that match TRBD1. The CDR3 consists of 15 residues. Germline V gene lookup returns CDR1 SGHRS and CDR2 YFSETQ. V lost 4 bases, J lost 5 bases, and 11 bases stayed unmatched. For the CDR3, the DNA is TGCGCCAGCAGCCTACAGGGGTCGCGCGTGGAGACCCAGTACTTC. This codes for CASSLQGSRVETQYF.

This clone was detected only once. J is TRBJ1-5 and V is TRBV6-5; D not certain. This CDR3 has 15 amino acids. The V and J ends lost 0 bases and 4 bases respectively, with 10 bases between them. Per the germline V gene, CDR1 is MNHEY and CDR2 is SVGAGI. The CDR3 nucleotides read TGTGCCAGCAGTTACTCGATTGCCGGGAATCAGCCCCAGCATTTT. Protein sequence: CASSYSIAGNQPQHF.

The chain has TRBV14 and TRBJ2-3, with a tentative D call TRBD2 (6 bases). Deletions cut 3 bases from V and 7 bases from J, with 11 bases between. The germline V gene has CDR1 SGHDN and CDR2 FVKESK. The CDR3 runs to 13 residues. The CDR3 spells CASSQGGLYTQYF. DNA for the CDR3: TGTGCCAGCAGCCAGGGGGGACTTTATACGCAGTATTTT.

CDR3 in DNA: TGTGCCAGCAGCCGGATACCGGGGGGCGACCAAGAGACCCAGTACTTC. Its protein product is CASSRIPGGDQETQYF. The J gene is TRBJ2-5, the V gene TRBV4-2; D possibly corresponds to TRBD2 (7 bases). V gave up 4 bases and J gave up 0 bases, with 15 bases separating them. CDR1 is LGHNA, CDR2 YNFKEQ, per germline. The CDR3 consists of 16 residues.

The gene calls are TRBV18 and TRBJ2-7, with D perhaps matching TRBD2 (6 bases). V was cut by 2 bases and J by 6 bases, with 11 bases left in between. Germline V gives CDR1 KGHSH, CDR2 LQKENI. The CDR3 extends over 13 amino acids. The CDR3 spells CASSPGGYSEQYF. The CDR3 nucleotides are TGTGCCAGCTCACCAGGGGGGTATTCCGAGCAGTACTTC.

The V gene is TRBV3-1 (or the pseudogene TRBV3-2), the J gene TRBJ1-3; D remains unclear. Germline CDR1 and CDR2: LGHDT and YNNKEL (reference sequence). The V end was cut by 5 bases, the J end by 0 bases, with 11 bases between. The CDR3 length is 15 residues. CDR3 in amino acids: CASSFDGSSGNTIYF. Here the CDR3 DNA reads TGTGCCAGCAGCTTTGACGGGTCCTCTGGAAACACCATATATTTT.

The chain is built from TRBV2 and TRBJ1-4, with D unresolved. The CDR3 sequence is 13 residues long. Germline-derived CDR1 and CDR2 are SNHLY and FYNNEI. Trimming took 3 bases from V and 1 from J, leaving 3 bases between them. The CDR3 loop reads CASSDRTNEKLFF. DNA for the CDR3: TGTGCCAGCAGTGACAGAACTAATGAAAAACTGTTTTTT.

V is TRBV5-1 and J is TRBJ1-2; D might be TRBD1 (5 bases). Per the germline V gene, CDR1 is SGHRS and CDR2 is YFSETQ. CDR3 length equals 15 residues. V dropped 0 bases and J dropped 3 bases, with 12 bases sitting between them. Written as DNA, the CDR3 is TGCGCCAGCAGCTTGGTTAGGGGCGCCGACTATGGCTACACCTTC. Its translation: CASSLVRGADYGYTF.

Here the CDR3 reads CASSIRTGGEKLFF. CDR3 in DNA: TGCGCCAGCAGCATACGGACAGGGGGAGAAAAACTGTTTTTT. The gene calls are TRBV5-1 and TRBJ1-4; TRBD1 matches 10 bases. V lost 4 bases to trimming and J lost 8 bases; unmatched junction nucleotides: 5. This CDR3 has 14 amino acids. Germline V lookup: CDR1 SGHRS, CDR2 YFSETQ.

This clone has only one observation. The chain couples TRBV10-3 to TRBJ2-7; 14 bases match TRBD2. This CDR3 comprises 15 residues. From germline, CDR1 is ENHRY and CDR2 SYGVKD. The V and J ends lost 5 bases and 3 bases, in that order; junction bases with no gene match: 3. CDR3 protein: CAISRTSGGYYEQYF. DNA of the CDR3: TGTGCCATCAGTCGGACTAGCGGGGGGTACTACGAGCAGTACTTC.

Here the CDR3 reads CASRGKWTGSDTEAFF. CDR3 DNA: TGTGCCAGCAGAGGGAAGTGGACAGGTTCGGACACTGAAGCTTTCTTT. The V and J genes are TRBV2 and TRBJ1-1; TRBD1 agrees at 7 bases. The length of the CDR3 is 16 residues. Germline loops: CDR1 SNHLY, CDR2 FYNNEI. The V gene end was trimmed by 6 bases and the J gene end by 3 bases; junction bases not matched to a gene: 13.

CDR3 in amino acids: CASSLEGTGGQPQHF. CDR3 DNA sequence: TGCGCCAGCAGCTTGGAGGGGACAGGGGGTCAGCCCCAGCATTTT. This chain joins TRBV5-1 and TRBJ1-5, with 11 nucleotides matching TRBD1. The CDR3 contains 15 residues. The V and J ends lost 0 bases and 6 bases, in that order; junction bases with no gene match: 2. The germline gives CDR1 SGHRS, CDR2 YFSETQ.

The rearrangement uses TRBV9 and TRBJ2-3; TRBD2 agrees at 13 bases. Germline V gene lookup returns CDR1 SGDLS and CDR2 YYNGEE. Germline trimming cut 4 bases from V and 9 bases from J; bases unmatched to any gene: 5. This CDR3 is 14 amino acids long. The CDR3 here is CASSSGLAGFTQYF. CDR3 bases: TGTGCCAGCAGCTCGGGACTAGCGGGGTTCACGCAGTATTTT.

The CDR3 loop reads CASSHRGTDQPQHF. In DNA, the CDR3 is TGCGCCAGCAGCCACAGGGGAACGGATCAGCCCCAGCATTTT. The rearrangement joins TRBV4-1 to TRBJ1-5; a possible D gene is TRBD1 (6 bases). The germline gives CDR1 MGHRA, CDR2 YSYEKL. CDR3 length equals 14 residues. V was clipped by 3 bases and J by 5 bases, with 11 bases between them.

The CDR3 nucleotides are TGTGCCAGCAGCCAAGATTATCCCCCCGGGAGAGGCTACACCTTC. It encodes CASSQDYPPGRGYTF. The rearrangement links TRBV3-1 (or the pseudogene TRBV3-2) to TRBJ1-2; unclear D gene. With 0 bases removed from V and 8 bases from J, the gap between germline ends came to 16 bases. CDR1 and CDR2 from the germline V gene are LGHDT and YNNKEL (reference sequence). This CDR3 has 15 residues.

This clone was recorded many times. The rearrangement uses TRBV2 and TRBJ1-6; tentative D call: TRBD1 (6 bases). The CDR3 loop spans 14 amino acids. Germline V gives CDR1 SNHLY, CDR2 FYNNEI. V lost 7 bases and J 7 bases, leaving 14 bases between the germline ends. CDR3 in DNA: TGTGCCAGCAACACAGGGTTAGAAAATTCACCCCTCCACTTT. Protein product: CASNTGLENSPLHF.

The V and J genes are TRBV7-6 and TRBJ2-7, with TRBD1 identical over 9 bases. CDR1 and CDR2 (germline): SGHVS, FNYEAQ. The V segment lost 7 bases and the J segment 4 bases; nucleotides outside the gene matches: 11. The CDR3 length is 15 residues. CDR3 protein: CASTPQGATPYEQYF. The DNA for the CDR3 is TGTGCCAGCACCCCACAGGGGGCGACACCATACGAGCAGTACTTC. The whole variable domain, filled in from reference TRBV7-6 and TRBJ2-7, reads GAGVSQSPRYKVTKRGQDVALRCDPISGHVSLYWYRQALGQGPEFLTYFNYEAQQDKSGLPNDRFSAERPEGSISTLTIQRTEQRDSAMYRCASTPQGATPYEQYFGPGTRLTVT.

This clone was picked up one time. This chain links TRBV24-1 with TRBJ1-5; TRBD1 aligns across 9 bases. The V and J ends lost 0 bases and 4 bases, in that order; junction bases with no gene match: 6. The CDR3 runs to 17 residues. Germline CDR1 reads KGHDR; CDR2 reads SFDVKD. The CDR3 region is CATSDLGQGPGNQPQHF. The CDR3, as DNA: TGTGCCACCAGTGATTTGGGACAGGGGCCGGGGAATCAGCCCCAGCATTTT.

This chain connects TRBV6-6 to TRBJ2-3; 12 bases match TRBD2. V lost 6 bases and J lost 6; bases outside the gene matches: 10. CDR1 is MNHNY, CDR2 SVGAGI, per germline (reference sequence). The CDR3 has 16 residues. In DNA, the CDR3 is TGTGCCAGCAGCCTCCAACCCGGGACTAGCGGGGATACGCAGTATTTT. Its translation is CASSLQPGTSGDTQYF.

The chain links TRBV9 to TRBJ2-6, with unresolved D. Germline V CDR1 and CDR2: SGDLS, YYNGEE. This CDR3 region has 14 residues. Trimming stripped 5 bases from V and 3 bases from J, with 9 bases between. The CDR3 is CASRNRGGANVLTF. The CDR3 DNA reads TGTGCCAGCAGGAACCGCGGTGGGGCCAACGTCCTGACTTTC.

The chain combines TRBV19 with TRBJ2-5, with TRBD1 matching 11 bases. The trim removed 8 bases at V and 6 bases at J, leaving 8 bases unmatched. CDR3 size: 14 residues. Germline values: CDR1 LNHDA, CDR2 SQIVND (reference sequence). The chain's CDR3 is CASAEDRGRQTQYF. The CDR3 DNA sequence: TGTGCCAGTGCAGAGGACAGGGGGCGGCAGACCCAGTACTTC. The variable domain in full, with the rest retrieved from reference TRBV19 and TRBJ2-5, is DGGITQSPKYLFRKEGQNVTLSCEQNLNHDAMYWYRQDPGQGLRLIYYSQIVNDFQKGDIAEGYSVSREKKESFPLTVTSAQKNPTAFYLCASAEDRGRQTQYFGPGTRLLVL.

V is TRBV7-3 and J is TRBJ2-1; 7 nucleotides align to TRBD2. V dropped 5 bases and J dropped 1; count of bases not matched to a gene: 8. The CDR3 loop spans 16 amino acids. CDR1 is SGHTA and CDR2 is FQGTGA in the germline V gene. The CDR3 sequence: CASSPIAGTSYNEQFF. Written as DNA, the CDR3 is TGTGCCAGCAGCCCCATAGCGGGTACTTCCTACAATGAGCAGTTCTTC.